What follows are 3 T cell receptor beta chains derived from one specimen sequenced in a study of shared clonotypes between healthy human individuals. Data came from immunoSEQ multiplex PCR; TCRdb stores just in-frame clones and leaves some out. Of about 2 million clones listed, approximately 94% are singletons. CD8 cells classed as naive were CD45RO-negative and positively selected for CCR7, excluding terminally differentiated effector memory CD45RA+ cells. The sample consisted of naive CD8+ T cells sorted from blood. The receptors come from a man between 18 and 29 years old in good health.

The chain joins TRBV5-4 to TRBJ2-7; weak D call: TRBD2 (5 bases). The V end was cut by 4 bases, the J end by 3 bases, with 17 bases between. CDR3 size: 15 residues. Germline loops: CDR1 SGHNT, CDR2 YYREEE (reference sequence). The CDR3 sequence: CASSETPPGDYEQYF. Here the CDR3 DNA reads TGTGCCAGCAGCGAGACACCCCCCGGGGACTACGAGCAGTACTTC.

A word on this clone: The conserved phenylalanine or tryptophan is not found at the CDR3 terminus, so this likely reflects a read error. The rearrangement uses TRBV4-2 and TRBJ1-5; D may be TRBD1 (5 bases). V was clipped by 4 bases and J by 8 bases, with 15 bases between them. CDR1 is LGHNA, CDR2 YNFKEQ, per germline. The CDR3 is 14 residues long. CDR3 nucleotide sequence: TGTGCCAGCAGCCCACCCGTTCCGGGGGAGCCCCAGCATCTT. Translation gives CASSPPVPGEPQHL.

The chain is built from TRBV13 and TRBJ2-1, with D unclear. V gave up 0 bases and J gave up 10 bases, with 10 bases separating them. Germline loops: CDR1 PRHDT, CDR2 FYEKMQ (reference sequence). The CDR3 covers 13 residues. The CDR3 coding sequence is TGTGCCAGCAGCTTAGGGACTCCTCCGGAGCAGTTCTTC. Translation: CASSLGTPPEQFF.